Sequencing of this T cell receptor (beta chain) was carried out in a study of memory CD4+ T cells and cytomegalovirus serostatus. Study in general: Donors were healthy Belgian adults, fewer than ten CMV seropositive and approximately 23 seronegative.

Single viable CD3+CD4+CD8-CD45RO+ cells were sorted as the memory CD4+ T cells. Broader study findings: Repertoires predicted CMV serostatus with median bootstrapped AUC of approximately 0.95. Of 164 reported CMV TCRbeta sequences, 55 to 80 were found in memory CD4+ repertoires.

Germline assignment: CDR1 SGHRS and CDR2 YFSETQ. This CDR3 is 14 amino acids long. The V segment lost 2 bases and the J segment 4 bases; nucleotides outside the gene matches: 4. The protocol was immunoSEQ multiplex PCR, while the TCRdb copy is restricted to in-frame clones and leaves out a portion. The sample consists of about 39,000 clones, 75% to 80% of them appearing once. Concerning this clone itself: What it binds is not known.

The V and J genes are TRBV5-1 and TRBJ1-2, with 8 bases fitting TRBD1. The sequence derives from an adult in good health and CMV-seronegative. The sequenced sample consisted of memory CD4+ T cells from blood. CDR3 amino acids: CASSLGQGFYGYTF. CDR3 nucleotides: TGCGCCAGCAGCTTAGGACAGGGCTTCTATGGCTACACCTTC.